This T cell receptor (beta chain) is drawn from a study of human T cells and chemical hapten exposure. Study as a whole: Across the whole study, which lasted around 26 weeks, patients were given diphenylcyclopropenone on the scalp once a week.

Time point given: pre-sensitization, week 0. This sample's treatment: therapeutic diphenylcyclopropenone sensitization with weekly scalp DPC. MiXCR was run by TCRdb on the RACE reads, yielding one entry per CDR3 protein. The repertoire holds tens of thousands of distinct CDR3 sequences, about 11% seen once, with 3% to 4.5% in the top ten. Findings of the study overall: The study found that PT1 expanded TCR counts correlated positively with patch test score.

This clonotype was counted at least ten times. What it recognizes is unknown. The receptor was isolated from a middle-aged woman with alopecia areata. Some clones in this sample may be carry-over from other donors' samples. This specimen was whole blood, taken in connection with sensitization to the hapten diphenylcyclopropenone (DPC).

The CDR3 is CASSFGAKGWNTEAFF. The CDR3 nucleotides read TGTGCCAGCAGCTTTGGGGCTAAGGGGTGGAACACTGAAGCTTTCTTT. The chain recombines TRBV7-2 with TRBJ1-1; the D gene is possibly TRBD1 (5 bases). V lost 3 bases and J lost 1, with 15 bases in between. The CDR3 runs to 16 residues. The V gene's germline CDR1 is SGHTA and CDR2 FQGNSA.